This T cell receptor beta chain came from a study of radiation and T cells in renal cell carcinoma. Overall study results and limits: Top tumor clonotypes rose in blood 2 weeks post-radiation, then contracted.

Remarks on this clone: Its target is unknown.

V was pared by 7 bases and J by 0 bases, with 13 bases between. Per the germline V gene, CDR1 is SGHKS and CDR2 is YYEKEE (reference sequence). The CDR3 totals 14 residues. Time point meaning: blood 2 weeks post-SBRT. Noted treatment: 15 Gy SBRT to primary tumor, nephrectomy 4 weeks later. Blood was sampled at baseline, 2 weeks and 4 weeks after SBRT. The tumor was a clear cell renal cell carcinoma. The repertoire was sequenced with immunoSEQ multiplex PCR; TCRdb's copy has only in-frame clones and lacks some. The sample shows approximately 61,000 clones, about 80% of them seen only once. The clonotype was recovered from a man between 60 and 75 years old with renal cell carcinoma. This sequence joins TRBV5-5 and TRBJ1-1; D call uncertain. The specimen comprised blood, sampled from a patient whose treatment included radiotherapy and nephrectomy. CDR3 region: CASSYRWVNTEAFF. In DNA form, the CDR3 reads TGTGCCAGCTCCTACCGTTGGGTGAACACTGAAGCTTTCTTT.